This is a list of T cell receptor beta chains from one sample in a study of blood T cell repertoires in COVID-19. Some clones are missing from TCRdb's copy, which holds only in-frame ones; the method was immunoSEQ multiplex PCR. The top ten clones hold around 0.89% of a sample with roughly 230,000 clones, approximately 85% of them seen once. Input material: peripheral blood. These receptors were taken from a man in his forties with acute or convalescent COVID-19. The CDR3 runs from the conserved cysteine through the conserved F or W. Each record gives: V gene, clone size, D gene, J gene, CDR3 protein, CDR3 DNA. A D gene is named only where the DNA matches it firmly. A clone size is listed for some rows: how often the clone was seen (once, few, many), or a class if it is expanded.

TRBV5-4	NA	NA	TRBJ2-3	CASSPGGRADTQYF	TGTGCCAGCAGCCCGGGGGGCCGAGCAGATACGCAGTATTTT
TRBV23-1	NA	NA	TRBJ1-5	CASSHPLGGSNQPQHF	TGCGCCAGCAGTCATCCCCTCGGGGGGAGCAATCAGCCCCAGCATTTT
TRBV7-2	NA	TRBD1	TRBJ1-3	CASSQDYRDSYSGNTIYF	TGTGCCAGCAGCCAAGATTACCGGGACAGCTACTCTGGAAACACCATATATTTT
TRBV5-4	NA	NA	TRBJ2-5	CVSSFRDIVETQYF	TGTGTCAGCAGCTTCCGAGACATTGTAGAGACCCAGTACTTC
TRBV7-3	NA	NA	TRBJ1-1	CASSLRVGGNTEAFF	TGTGCCAGCAGCTTACGAGTCGGCGGGAACACTGAAGCTTTCTTT
TRBV9	few	TRBD1	TRBJ2-7	CASSSGTGGYEQYF	TGTGCCAGCAGCTCCGGGACAGGGGGCTACGAGCAGTACTTC
TRBV19	NA	TRBD1	TRBJ1-6	CATGPPRTGVDSPLHF	TGTGCCACCGGCCCTCCGAGGACAGGGGTTGATTCACCCCTCCACTTT
TRBV30	NA	NA	TRBJ1-6	CAWSVQYNSPLHF	TGTGCCTGGAGTGTGCAGTATAATTCACCCCTCCACTTT
TRBV5-6	NA	NA	TRBJ1-1	CASSPGGTEAFF	TGTGCCAGCAGCCCGGGAGGAACTGAAGCTTTCTTT
TRBV28	NA	TRBD1	TRBJ2-7	CASRLSRGNYEQYF	TGTGCCAGCAGGCTGAGCAGGGGGAACTACGAGCAGTACTTC
TRBV4-1	NA	NA	TRBJ2-2	CASSQEGRGTANTGELFF	TGCGCCAGCAGCCAAGAAGGAAGGGGGACCGCGAACACCGGGGAGCTGTTTTTT